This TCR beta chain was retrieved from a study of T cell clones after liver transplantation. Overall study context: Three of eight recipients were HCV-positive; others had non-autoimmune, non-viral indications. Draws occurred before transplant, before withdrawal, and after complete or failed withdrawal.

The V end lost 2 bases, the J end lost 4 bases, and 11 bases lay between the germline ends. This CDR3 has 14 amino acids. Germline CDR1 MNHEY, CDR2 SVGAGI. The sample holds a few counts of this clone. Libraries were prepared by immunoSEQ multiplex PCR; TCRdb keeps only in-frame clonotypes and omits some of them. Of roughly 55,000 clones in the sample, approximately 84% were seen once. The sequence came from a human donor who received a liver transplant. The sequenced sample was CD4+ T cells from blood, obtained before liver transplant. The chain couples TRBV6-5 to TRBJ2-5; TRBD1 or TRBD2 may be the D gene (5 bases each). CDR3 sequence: CASSYRDGVETQYF. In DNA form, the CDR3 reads TGTGCCAGCAGTTACCGGGACGGAGTAGAGACCCAGTACTTC.